The 18 T cell receptor beta chains below all came from one sample that was sequenced in a study of regulatory T cells in long-lasting Graves disease. Regarding time point: persistent/refractory GD, antithyroid drugs over 5 years with positive TRAb. Following extraction of RNA from PBMCs, that RNA was used to make the TCR library. Building the TCR beta libraries relied on iRepertoire HTBI primers, and CDR3 regions underwent Arm-PCR. Each CDR3 protein gets one entry after TCRdb re-called the multiplex PCR reads with MiXCR. The sample lists approximately 350,000 distinct CDR3 sequences; less than 30% were seen once. Sample: peripheral blood mononuclear cells (PBMCs), taken when the disease was refractory, from a patient treated with antithyroid drugs. The receptors originated from a middle-aged woman with Graves disease.

This clonotype has a count of ten or more. This chain links TRBV6-1 with TRBJ2-7; D ambiguous. The CDR3 spans 14 residues. Looked up from germline, CDR1 is MNHNS and CDR2 is SASEGT. V lost 2 bases, J lost 1 base, and 9 bases lay in between. DNA of the CDR3: TGTGCCAGCAGTGAATTCGACGTTTCCTACGAGCAGTACTTC. Its translation: CASSEFDVSYEQYF.

This clonotype was detected ten times or more. The chain combines TRBV27 with TRBJ2-5; D may be TRBD2 (5 bases). The CDR3 covers 13 residues. The germline CDR1 and CDR2 sequences are MNHEY and SMNVEV (reference sequence). V dropped 4 bases and J dropped 4 bases, with 10 bases sitting between them. CDR3 region: CASSSDWGETQYF. The DNA for the CDR3 is TGTGCCAGCAGTTCGGACTGGGGAGAGACCCAGTACTTC.

The V gene is TRBV20-1, the J gene TRBJ2-7, with 9 positions matching TRBD2. The V and J ends lost 4 bases and 3 bases, in that order; junction bases with no gene match: 16. The CDR3 covers 17 residues. Germline CDR1 is DFQATT and CDR2 is SNEGSKA (reference sequence). CDR3 protein: CSAINSGREALDYEQYF. Written as DNA, the CDR3 is TGCAGTGCTATAAATAGCGGGAGAGAGGCACTGGACTACGAGCAGTACTTC.

This clonotype has ten or more counts. This sequence joins TRBV12-3 or TRBV12-4 and TRBJ2-5; D remains ambiguous. The length of the CDR3 is 14 residues. Trimming cost V 3 bases and J 2 bases, with 10 bases left between them. The CDR3 protein is CASSLPGRQETQYF. CDR3 coding DNA: TGTGCCAGCAGTTTGCCAGGACGACAAGAGACCCAGTACTTC.

The V call is TRBV6-9, the J call TRBJ1-5; 9 bases align to TRBD1. Germline V gene data show CDR1 as MNHGY and CDR2 as SVAAGI. V shed 2 bases, J shed 7 bases, and the junction held 12 bases outside the gene matches. The CDR3 sequence is 17 residues long. The CDR3 protein is CASSYPGQGALGQPQHF. The DNA of the CDR3 is TGTGCCAGCAGTTATCCGGGACAGGGAGCGCTAGGACAGCCCCAGCATTTT.

Here the CDR3 reads CSARDRWGGRARETQYF. Here the CDR3 DNA reads TGCAGTGCTAGAGATCGGTGGGGGGGCCGGGCTCGAGAGACCCAGTACTTC. The V gene is TRBV20-1, the J gene TRBJ2-5; TRBD2 might be the D (7 bases). V was shortened by 0 bases and J by 4 bases, with 21 bases between the two germline ends. Germline values: CDR1 DFQATT, CDR2 SNEGSKA (reference sequence). The CDR3 totals 17 residues.

This clonotype has ten or more counts. J is TRBJ1-4 and V is TRBV20-1; a possible D gene is TRBD1 (5 bases). CDR3 length: 13 residues. Germline CDR1 and CDR2: DFQATT and SNEGSKA (reference sequence). V was trimmed by 5 bases and J by 8 bases, leaving 15 bases between them. In DNA form, the CDR3 reads TGCAGTGCTGGGGGGGAGTGGGGAGAAAAACTGTTTTTT. This translates into CSAGGEWGEKLFF.

The chain carries TRBV24-1 and TRBJ2-2; 8 positions match TRBD1. CDR1 KGHDR and CDR2 SFDVKD come from the germline V gene. The CDR3 is 16 residues long. The V and J ends lost 1 base and 5 bases, in that order; junction bases with no gene match: 5. CDR3 residues: CATSDFGTGVTGELFF. CDR3 in DNA: TGTGCCACCAGTGATTTTGGGACAGGAGTTACCGGGGAGCTGTTTTTT.

This clonotype was counted ten times or more. V gene TRBV28 combines with J gene TRBJ2-7; a possible D gene is TRBD1 (6 bases). Trimming took off 2 bases at V and 2 bases at J, with 22 bases between the two ends. Germline V gene lookup returns CDR1 MDHEN and CDR2 SYDVKM. The length of the CDR3 is 18 residues. The CDR3 here is CASSLVLPRGPLTYEQYF. The CDR3 nucleotides read TGTGCCAGCAGTTTAGTTCTTCCCAGGGGTCCCCTGACCTACGAGCAGTACTTC.

The rearrangement uses TRBV20-1 and TRBJ2-7; 9 bases are a match to TRBD2. V shed 5 bases and J 0 bases; nucleotides not matched to a gene: 14. There are 17 residues in the CDR3. In germline, CDR1 is DFQATT, CDR2 SNEGSKA (reference sequence). CDR3 region: CSASTGLLAGLSYEQYF. CDR3 DNA sequence: TGCAGTGCTTCGACAGGGTTACTAGCGGGTCTCTCCTACGAGCAGTACTTC.

The table lists this clonotype with many counts. V and J are TRBV7-8 and TRBJ2-5; D call uncertain. From germline, CDR1 is SGHVS and CDR2 FQNEAQ. The CDR3 is 12 residues long. Trimming took off 0 bases at V and 10 bases at J, with 9 bases between the two ends. As DNA, the CDR3 is TGTGCCAGCAGCTTAGCCCCCTCTAGCCAGTACTTC. It codes for CASSLAPSSQYF.

The rearrangement uses TRBV12-3 or TRBV12-4 and TRBJ1-4, with D maybe TRBD1 (6 bases). V gave up 6 bases and J gave up 0 bases, with 17 bases separating them. The CDR3 has 17 residues. Written as DNA, the CDR3 is TGTGCCAGCAGCCCCACCCCGGACAGACCAACTAATGAAAAACTGTTTTTT. This gives the protein CASSPTPDRPTNEKLFF.

This clonotype was detected ten times or more. In nucleotides, the CDR3 is TGTGCCAGTAGCGCAGGGGAGTCCTACGAGCAGTACTTC. Encoded protein: CASSAGESYEQYF. The chain has TRBV19 and TRBJ2-7, with D tentatively TRBD1 (6 bases). CDR1 is LNHDA and CDR2 is SQIVND in the germline V gene (reference sequence). This CDR3 comprises 13 residues. Trimming pared 6 bases from V and 1 base from J, leaving 10 bases between. Drawing the rest from reference TRBV19 and TRBJ2-7, the complete variable domain is DGGITQSPKYLFRKEGQNVTLSCEQNLNHDAMYWYRQDPGQGLRLIYYSQIVNDFQKGDIAEGYSVSREKKESFPLTVTSAQKNPTAFYLCASSAGESYEQYFGPGTRLTVT.

This chain uses TRBV7-9 with TRBJ1-1; 9 bases line up with TRBD1. This CDR3 comprises 16 residues. The ends lost 1 base at V and 4 bases at J; junction bases unmatched: 7. CDR1 and CDR2 from the germline V gene are SEHNR and FQNEAQ (reference sequence). The CDR3 loop is CASSLVGQGIGTEAFF. CDR3 nucleotides: TGTGCCAGCAGCTTAGTGGGACAGGGAATAGGCACTGAAGCTTTCTTT. The full variable domain, completed using reference TRBV7-9 and TRBJ1-1, is DTGVSQNPRHKITKRGQNVTFRCDPISEHNRLYWYRQTLGQGPEFLTYFQNEAQLEKSRLLSDRFSAERPKGSFSTLEIQRTEQGDSAMYLCASSLVGQGIGTEAFFGQGTRLTVV.

The sample holds many counts of this clonotype. The chain is built from TRBV28 and TRBJ1-2; TRBD1 matches 7 bases. This CDR3 spans 12 amino acids. V gave up 6 bases and J gave up 5 bases; unmatched junction bases: 3. Germline V lookup: CDR1 MDHEN, CDR2 SYDVKM. The CDR3 loop reads CASSLQGYGYTF. CDR3 DNA sequence: TGTGCCAGCAGCCTACAGGGGTATGGCTACACCTTC.

This clonotype was counted many times. The CDR3 DNA sequence: TGTGCCAGCAGACCTGACATCTACAGGGCTCAGAACACTGAAGCTTTCTTT. It encodes CASRPDIYRAQNTEAFF. The chain recombines TRBV6-1 with TRBJ1-1, with D possibly matching TRBD1 (6 bases). There are 17 residues in the CDR3. Germline CDR1 and CDR2: MNHNS and SASEGT. V was trimmed by 6 bases and J by 1 base, leaving 21 bases between them.

This clonotype was recorded a few times. This sequence joins TRBV28 and TRBJ2-3; 14 positions agree with TRBD2. J was trimmed by 5 bases and V by 5 bases; bases with no gene match: 9. There are 17 residues in the CDR3. CDR1 and CDR2 from the germline V gene are MDHEN and SYDVKM. The CDR3 reads CASSAIGTSGRRDTQYF. The CDR3 DNA reads as TGTGCCAGCAGTGCGATCGGGACTAGCGGGAGAAGAGATACGCAGTATTTT.

The sample holds a few counts of this clonotype. The chain links TRBV6-1 to TRBJ2-7; D is perhaps TRBD1 or TRBD2 (5 bases each). This CDR3 is built from 14 residues. Per the germline V gene, CDR1 is MNHNS and CDR2 is SASEGT. Here the CDR3 reads CAASRGASSYEQYF. The CDR3 nucleotides read TGTGCAGCCTCTAGAGGGGCTAGCTCCTACGAGCAGTACTTC.